This T cell receptor beta chain was recovered during a study of breast tumors, draining lymph nodes, adjacent tissues. Germline V gene data show CDR1 as SGHRS and CDR2 as YFSETQ. The CDR3 runs 14 residues. Using its own MiXCR run on the multiplex PCR reads, TCRdb lists one record per CDR3 protein. The table has fewer than 25,000 distinct CDR3 sequences, approximately 33% seen once. A note on this clonotype: The antigen is not known. One junction end does not reproduce the germline sequence, and a read error may be involved.

Whole-study results and caveats: Tumors had less TCR diversity than lymph nodes, more than nontumor tissue. Most tumor T cells seemingly derive from lymph node, then expand in tumor. Luminal-like breast cancer showed significantly greater tumor-nontumor repertoire similarity than basal-like breast cancer did.

The source is a female donor with breast cancer. Some clones in this sample may be carry-over from other donors' samples. The specimen sequenced was breast tumor tissue. The chain recombines TRBV5-1 with TRBJ1-2, with D unresolved. The CDR3 nucleotides are TGTGCCAGCAGCTTGGTCGGGGCTAACTATGGCTACACCTTC. Its translation: CASSLVGANYGYTF.